This is a list of T cell receptor beta chains from one sample in a study of blood T cell repertoires in COVID-19. The method was immunoSEQ multiplex PCR; TCRdb's version includes in-frame clones alone and lacks a portion of them. The table shows about 140,000 clones, with about 87% occurring only once. The specimen sequenced was PBMCs or T cells enriched from blood (not recorded which). The receptor source for this set is a man between 60 and 70 years old who had recovered from COVID-19. The CDR3 runs from the conserved cysteine through the conserved F or W.

cdr3_length v_call cdr3_aa
14 TRBV2 CASTLTGINSPLHF
15 TRBV19 CASSPWEGDNSPLHF
14 TRBV28 CASRPTGGRTEAFF
15 TRBV5-1 CASSSMTGGTGELFF
15 TRBV5-8 CASRRQGPSSYGYTF
16 TRBV7-3 CASSLGGTFLNNEQFF
20 TRBV27 CASTHRATGTSGSSYNEQFF
14 TRBV2 CASSVLEVHNEQFF
14 TRBV23-1 CARSPGPTADEQYF
17 TRBV19 CASSPTSGTGGQVTQYF
16 TRBV29-1 CSVEGVRDRGNNEQFF
16 TRBV30 CAWSILQGRATYGYTF
16 TRBV24-1 CATSDYTRTGGEGYTF
18 TRBV11-3 CASSPAGLAGGTQETQYF
13 TRBV3-1/TRBV3-2 CASSQFMNTEAFF
13 TRBV27 CASSFTGRVGYTF
13 TRBV30 CAWSGTNSYEQYF
13 TRBV5-4 CASSEGLGGELFF
15 TRBV18 CASSPMDRGGYGYTF
13 TRBV11-2 CASSFYTSYEQYF
16 TRBV27 CASSLPTSGRGNEQFF
15 TRBV6-4 CASSVFYGADYEQYF
17 TRBV10-3 CAIRPPGLADSTDTQYF
15 TRBV9 CASSERDSKNTEAFF
16 TRBV19 CASSRRTGTRDYGYTF
15 TRBV28 CASSWVGQGPKEAFF
14 TRBV29-1 CSAASSSGSYEQYF
15 TRBV7-9 CASSRGTALERDYTF
16 TRBV5-1 CASSLESGTGGREQFF
16 TRBV11-3 CASSLPGLAASYEQYF
13 TRBV12-3/TRBV12-4 CASSLGRGLEQYF
15 TRBV2 CASTFDPGTSKQQYF
15 TRBV7-6 CASSSPSGYTGELFF